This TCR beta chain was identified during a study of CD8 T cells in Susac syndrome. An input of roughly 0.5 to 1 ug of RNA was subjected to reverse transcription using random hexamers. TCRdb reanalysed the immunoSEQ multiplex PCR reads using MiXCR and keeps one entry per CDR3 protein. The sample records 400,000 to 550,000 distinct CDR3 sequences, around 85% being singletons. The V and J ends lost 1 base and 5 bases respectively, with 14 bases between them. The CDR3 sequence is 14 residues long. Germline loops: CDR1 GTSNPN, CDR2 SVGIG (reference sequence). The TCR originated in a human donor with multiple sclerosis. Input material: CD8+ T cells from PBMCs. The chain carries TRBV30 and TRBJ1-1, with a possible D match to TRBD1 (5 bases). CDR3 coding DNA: TGTGCCTGGAGTGATCGGGGCATTGGTACTGAAGCTTTCTTT. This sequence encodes CAWSDRGIGTEAFF.